This T cell receptor (beta chain) stems from a study of T cell responses to AZD1222 COVID-19 vaccine. V was trimmed by 2 bases and J by 2 bases, leaving 20 bases between them. The CDR3 covers 19 residues. CDR1 is SGHKS and CDR2 is YYEKEE in the germline V gene (reference sequence). The table came from immunoSEQ multiplex PCR; TCRdb's copy has only in-frame clones and leaves some out. Of around 120,000 clones in the sample, just under 90% were seen once. The TCR sequence derives from an adult in good health. Sequenced here: peripheral blood, sampled on day 0 of AZD1222 vaccination. The rearrangement uses TRBV5-5 and TRBJ2-6; a weak D match, TRBD1 (6 bases). CDR3 sequence: CASSFRSLTGKAGANVLTF. DNA for the CDR3: TGTGCCAGCAGCTTCCGGAGTTTGACAGGCAAAGCTGGGGCCAACGTCCTGACTTTC.